This is a list of T cell receptor beta chains from one sample in a study of OX40 agonist ivuxolimab in advanced cancers. The data were produced by immunoSEQ multiplex PCR, yet TCRdb's version contains in-frame clones alone and is incomplete. The sample has 60,000 to 70,000 clones, approximately 92% seen once; the top ten hold more than 10%. Sequenced here: CD4+ or CD8+ T cells sorted from blood, sampled in a trial of the OX40 agonist ivuxolimab. The source is an adult with an advanced solid tumor such as melanoma, head and neck, liver or kidney cancer. Each CDR3 is given with its conserved first and last residue. Each record gives: V gene, CDR3 protein.

v_call: TRBV30; cdr3_aa: CAWSVHNAVYEQYF
v_call: TRBV27; cdr3_aa: CASSLYSLGGSLNEQFF
v_call: TRBV13; cdr3_aa: CASSLGVVEAFF
v_call: TRBV10-3; cdr3_aa: CAISEGTATEMGPQHF
v_call: TRBV5-1; cdr3_aa: CASSLVGSGATDTQYF
v_call: TRBV7-2; cdr3_aa: CASSLGVRGAPSSYEQYF
v_call: TRBV27; cdr3_aa: CASRPQGLTEAFF
v_call: TRBV2; cdr3_aa: CASSGVFPRTDTQYF
v_call: TRBV11-3; cdr3_aa: CASSFIPSPTQGVEKLFF
v_call: TRBV4-2; cdr3_aa: CASSQEPPSSYEQYF
v_call: TRBV7-9; cdr3_aa: CASRQTSGRRTGELFF
v_call: TRBV2; cdr3_aa: CASSEYEQFF
v_call: TRBV20-1; cdr3_aa: CSARVDTQYF
v_call: TRBV7-8; cdr3_aa: CASSSGKDGNYGYTF
v_call: TRBV7-9; cdr3_aa: CASSPEVMGYNEQFF
v_call: TRBV2; cdr3_aa: CASSPDRLEQYF
v_call: TRBV5-4; cdr3_aa: CASSLRGTTNEKLFF
v_call: TRBV5-1; cdr3_aa: CASSLVGPEREAFF
v_call: TRBV27; cdr3_aa: CASSSGLAPQETQYF
v_call: TRBV7-8; cdr3_aa: CASSPSGGNIYGYTF
v_call: TRBV6-5; cdr3_aa: CASSYFSGGATDTQYF
v_call: TRBV10-3; cdr3_aa: CAISEPGTVNTGELFF
v_call: TRBV5-1; cdr3_aa: CASSLWPGQDYEQYF
v_call: TRBV2; cdr3_aa: CASSERGTGWYEQYF
v_call: TRBV9; cdr3_aa: CASSVGFSGTYQETQYF
v_call: TRBV4-1; cdr3_aa: CASSQDSLAGSTDTQYF
v_call: TRBV27; cdr3_aa: CASSFGTGLSYEQYF
v_call: TRBV2; cdr3_aa: CASLSVDYGYTF
v_call: TRBV7-3; cdr3_aa: CASSLTEGNTGELFF
v_call: TRBV29-1; cdr3_aa: CSVEVPTGSGNTIYF
v_call: TRBV5-5; cdr3_aa: CASSSPRSEAFF
v_call: TRBV4-1; cdr3_aa: CASSQGLGAYEQYF
v_call: TRBV27; cdr3_aa: CASSYRDRVADTQYF
v_call: TRBV6-5; cdr3_aa: CASSSGDGYTF
v_call: TRBV19; cdr3_aa: CASSITPGFNEQFF
v_call: TRBV9; cdr3_aa: CASSDLAGASSGANVLTF
v_call: TRBV7-7; cdr3_aa: CASSPLSSYEQYF